Listed here are 28 T cell receptor beta chains from one sample, sequenced in a study of cytomegalovirus exposure and HLA in healthy donors. Using immunoSEQ multiplex PCR, the repertoire was profiled, and TCRdb retains in-frame clones only, with some absent. Of 100,000 to 150,000 clones in the sample, roughly 91% are singletons; the top ten hold about 3.5%. Sequenced input: PBMCs. Receptors originate from a man aged 30 to 39 in good health and CMV-seronegative.

The V and J genes are TRBV7-3 and TRBJ2-3; possibly TRBD2 for D (5 bases). V lost 0 bases to trimming and J lost 6 bases, with 10 bases between them. CDR3 length equals 14 residues. Germline V gives CDR1 SGHTA, CDR2 FQGTGA. DNA for the CDR3: TGTGCCAGCAGCTTAACGGGCGGGTTCGATACGCAGTATTTT. Residues: CASSLTGGFDTQYF.

The rearrangement links TRBV19 to TRBJ2-1; the D gene is possibly TRBD2 (6 bases). CDR1 and CDR2 from the germline V gene are LNHDA and SQIVND (reference sequence). The germline V and J ends were trimmed by 3 bases and 3 bases, with 9 bases remaining between them. This CDR3 is 14 amino acids long. The CDR3 DNA reads as TGTGCCAGTAGTATGGAGGGATTCTACAATGAGCAGTTCTTC. As protein: CASSMEGFYNEQFF.

The chain combines TRBV11-2 with TRBJ2-1; possible D gene TRBD2, 6 bases. The CDR3 is made up of 15 amino acids. V shed 3 bases and J shed 4 bases, with 13 bases lying between them. Germline V CDR1 and CDR2: SGHAT, FQNNGV. The CDR3: CASSFIGLTYNEQFF. The CDR3 DNA follows: TGTGCCAGCAGCTTCATCGGACTAACGTACAATGAGCAGTTCTTC. The whole variable domain, filled in from reference TRBV11-2 and TRBJ2-1, reads EAGVAQSPRYKIIEKRQSVAFWCNPISGHATLYWYQQILGQGPKLLIQFQNNGVVDDSQLPKDRFSAERLKGVDSTLKIQPAKLEDSAVYLCASSFIGLTYNEQFFGPGTRLTVL.

This chain uses TRBV6-1 with TRBJ1-6; 9 bases fit TRBD1. The germline V gene has CDR1 MNHNS and CDR2 SASEGT. The trim removed 3 bases at V and 8 bases at J, leaving 2 bases unmatched. The length of the CDR3 is 14 residues. The CDR3 spells CASSDRDRDSPLHF. CDR3 in DNA: TGTGCCAGCAGTGACCGGGACAGGGATTCACCCCTCCACTTT.

V is TRBV19 and J is TRBJ2-7; D may be TRBD2 (5 bases). This CDR3 contains 13 residues. Trimming shortened V by 4 bases and J by 2 bases, and 9 bases separated the two germline ends. CDR1 is LNHDA and CDR2 is SQIVND in the germline V gene (reference sequence). The chain's CDR3 is CASSTDGTYEQYF. CDR3 DNA sequence: TGTGCCAGTAGTACGGACGGGACCTACGAGCAGTACTTC.

The DNA for the CDR3 is TGTGCCAGCAGTTATCTCCACAGGGTGGGCACAGATACGCAGTATTTT. This translates into CASSYLHRVGTDTQYF. V usage is TRBV6-5 and J usage is TRBJ2-3, with D possibly matching TRBD1 (6 bases). CDR3 size: 16 residues. The V gene lost 3 bases and the J gene lost 1 base, with 14 bases spanning the gap. Germline V gives CDR1 MNHEY, CDR2 SVGAGI.

The J gene is TRBJ2-1, the V gene TRBV29-1, with a weak D call TRBD1 (5 bases). There are 12 residues in the CDR3. The V end was cut by 3 bases, the J end by 8 bases, with 11 bases between. CDR1 is SQVTM, CDR2 ANQGSEA, per germline. The CDR3 here is CSVEWGDHEQFF. CDR3 nucleotides: TGCAGCGTTGAGTGGGGCGACCATGAGCAGTTCTTC.

This clone was observed a few times. V gene TRBV7-9 combines with J gene TRBJ1-5, with unresolved D. CDR1 and CDR2 from the germline V gene are SEHNR and FQNEAQ (reference sequence). Deletions cut 5 bases from V and 7 bases from J, with 21 bases between. CDR3 length: 16 residues. The CDR3 sequence: CASSHHIGVGGQPQHF. The CDR3 DNA is TGTGCCAGCAGCCACCATATTGGGGTGGGAGGACAGCCCCAGCATTTT.

This chain joins TRBV5-1 and TRBJ2-3; weak D call: TRBD2 (6 bases). The length of the CDR3 is 12 residues. Germline CDR1 is SGHRS and CDR2 is YFSETQ. Trimming stripped 5 bases from V and 5 bases from J, with 9 bases between. The CDR3, as DNA: TGCGCCAGCAGTCCGCGGGGAGATACGCAGTATTTT. It yields the protein CASSPRGDTQYF.

This clone came up a few times. The CDR3 DNA sequence: TGTGCCAGCAGCGCTGGGACAGATTATGGCTACACCTTC. Amino acids: CASSAGTDYGYTF. This chain links TRBV6-1 with TRBJ1-2, with 7 bases lining up with TRBD1. V lost 6 bases and J lost 5; bases outside the gene matches: 6. CDR3 length equals 13 residues. The germline V gene encodes CDR1 MNHNS and CDR2 SASEGT.

V is TRBV5-1 and J is TRBJ2-7, with D hard to call. Germline CDR1 is SGHRS and CDR2 is YFSETQ. V lost 2 bases and J lost 3, with 9 bases in between. This CDR3 has 13 residues. CDR3: CASSFETFYEQYF. CDR3 nucleotide sequence: TGCGCCAGCAGCTTTGAGACTTTCTACGAGCAGTACTTC.

V usage is TRBV18 and J usage is TRBJ1-4; 8 nucleotides align to TRBD1. Trimming removed 4 bases from V and 7 bases from J; junction bases left unmatched: 8. Germline CDR1 is KGHSH and CDR2 is LQKENI. This CDR3 spans 15 amino acids. CDR3 bases: TGTGCCAGCTCACGGACAGGGACCTGGGGTGAAAAACTGTTTTTT. As protein: CASSRTGTWGEKLFF.

This chain joins TRBV5-4 and TRBJ1-1; D remains ambiguous. Trimming shortened V by 5 bases and J by 2 bases, and 10 bases separated the two germline ends. The CDR3 runs to 13 residues. In germline, CDR1 is SGHNT, CDR2 YYREEE (reference sequence). Here the CDR3 DNA reads TGTGCCAGCAGAGCCTCGATAAACACTGAAGCTTTCTTT. Encoded protein: CASRASINTEAFF. Complete variable domain (other parts from reference TRBV5-4 and TRBJ1-1): ETGVTQSPTHLIKTRGQQVTLRCSSQSGHNTVSWYQQALGQGPQFIFQYYREEENGRGNFPPRFSGLQFPNYSSELNVNALELDDSALYLCASRASINTEAFFGQGTRLTVV.

This chain connects TRBV9 to TRBJ1-1; no reliable D call. Trimming stripped 4 bases from V and 1 base from J, with 11 bases between. Germline V gene data show CDR1 as SGDLS and CDR2 as YYNGEE. This CDR3 is 14 amino acids long. CDR3 sequence reads: CASSLAGGNTEAFF. In nucleotides, the CDR3 is TGTGCCAGCAGCCTCGCGGGAGGGAACACTGAAGCTTTCTTT.

The CDR3 protein is CASSLWGTGGNTIYF. The CDR3 region has the DNA TGTGCCAGCAGTTTATGGGGGACAGGAGGAAACACCATATATTTT. The genes are TRBV28 and TRBJ1-3, with 8 bases that match TRBD1. Trimming cost V 0 bases and J 4 bases; bases outside gene matches: 2. Per germline, CDR1 MDHEN and CDR2 SYDVKM. The CDR3 is 15 residues long.

This chain joins TRBV19 and TRBJ2-1, with 7 positions matching TRBD2. CDR3 length equals 13 residues. Germline-derived CDR1 and CDR2 are LNHDA and SQIVND (reference sequence). With V trimmed by 3 bases and J by 6 bases, 2 bases remained unmatched. CDR3 in DNA: TGTGCCAGTAGTATGGGGGGGGGCAATGAGCAGTTCTTC. Its protein product is CASSMGGGNEQFF.

The CDR3 region is CASSLLGGFTEAFF. The CDR3 DNA is TGTGCCAGCAGCCTTTTGGGGGGATTCACTGAAGCTTTCTTT. The chain employs TRBV14 and TRBJ1-1; TRBD1 might be the D (5 bases). This CDR3 has 14 amino acids. Trimming pared 4 bases from V and 4 bases from J, leaving 13 bases between. Germline V gene data show CDR1 as SGHDN and CDR2 as FVKESK.

This rearrangement joins TRBV27 to TRBJ2-3, with D perhaps TRBD1 (5 bases). The germline gives CDR1 MNHEY, CDR2 SMNVEV (reference sequence). Between the trimmed V and J ends, which lost 1 base and 0 bases, there was a span of 8 bases. CDR3 length: 15 amino acids. CDR3 sequence (DNA): TGTGCCAGCAGTTTATTTCAGGGAAGCACAGATACGCAGTATTTT. Amino acids: CASSLFQGSTDTQYF.

The chain has TRBV6-1 and TRBJ1-2, with 8 bases matching TRBD1. This CDR3 spans 15 amino acids. The V gene's germline CDR1 is MNHNS and CDR2 SASEGT. Losses at the gene ends were 1 base for V and 3 bases for J; bases not matched to a gene: 4. The CDR3 region has the DNA TGTGCCAGCAGTGAAGGGCAGGGGGCGGACTATGGCTACACCTTC. Its translation: CASSEGQGADYGYTF.

The chain combines TRBV27 with TRBJ2-3, with 7 positions matching TRBD2. Trimming at V came to 2 bases and at J to 6 bases, leaving 2 bases not matched to a gene. The CDR3 length is 13 residues. Germline V CDR1 and CDR2: MNHEY, SMNVEV (reference sequence). The CDR3 nucleotides are TGTGCCAGCAGTTTAACTAGCGACGATACGCAGTATTTT. It is translated as CASSLTSDDTQYF.

This chain joins TRBV18 and TRBJ2-7; the match to TRBD1 covers 9 bases. CDR3 length: 15 amino acids. The V gene's germline CDR1 is KGHSH and CDR2 LQKENI. The ends lost 2 bases at V and 3 bases at J; junction bases unmatched: 5. The CDR3 reads CASSPALGQGYEQYF. CDR3 coding DNA: TGTGCCAGCTCACCAGCTCTGGGACAGGGCTACGAGCAGTACTTC.

The genes are TRBV7-6 and TRBJ2-2; 8 positions match TRBD1. The CDR3 loop spans 16 amino acids. The germline V gene has CDR1 SGHVS and CDR2 FNYEAQ. With V trimmed by 1 base and J by 6 bases, 7 bases remained unmatched. Written as DNA, the CDR3 is TGTGCCAGCAGCTTAGGCAGGGGGCAGTTGTCCGGGGAGCTGTTTTTT. This gives the protein CASSLGRGQLSGELFF.

J is TRBJ2-2 and V is TRBV18; D is possibly TRBD1 (5 bases). Germline CDR1 is KGHSH and CDR2 is LQKENI. V was clipped by 5 bases and J by 6 bases, with 10 bases between them. The CDR3 runs to 13 residues. CDR3 DNA sequence: TGTGCCAGCTCAACAAGACAGTCCGGGGAGCTGTTTTTT. Amino acid sequence: CASSTRQSGELFF.

This clone was found once. The V gene is TRBV13, the J gene TRBJ2-1; TRBD2 agrees at 9 bases. The V gene's germline CDR1 is PRHDT and CDR2 FYEKMQ (reference sequence). The CDR3 is made up of 15 amino acids. The junction had 5 bases not matched to a gene; V was cut back by 3 bases and J by 5 bases. Written as DNA, the CDR3 is TGTGCCAGCAGCTTTAGGAGACTAGCGGACAATGAGCAGTTCTTC. Its translation: CASSFRRLADNEQFF.

The rearrangement joins TRBV7-9 to TRBJ2-1; possible D gene TRBD1, 6 bases. Trimming took off 4 bases at V and 9 bases at J, with 16 bases between the two ends. Germline V CDR1 and CDR2: SEHNR, FQNEAQ (reference sequence). CDR3 length equals 14 residues. The CDR3 sequence: CASSSYYDRTEQFF. For the CDR3, the DNA is TGTGCCAGCAGCTCATACTACGACAGGACTGAGCAGTTCTTC.

V and J are TRBV5-1 and TRBJ1-3; tentative D call: TRBD1 (6 bases). CDR1 is SGHRS, CDR2 YFSETQ, per germline. Trimming took 5 bases from V and 3 from J, leaving 12 bases between them. The CDR3 has 14 residues. CDR3 sequence reads: CASSQGGNGNTIYF. In nucleotides, the CDR3 is TGCGCCAGCAGTCAAGGGGGAAATGGAAACACCATATATTTT. Filled out from reference TRBV5-1 and TRBJ1-3, the complete variable domain reads KAGVTQTPRYLIKTRGQQVTLSCSPISGHRSVSWYQQTPGQGLQFLFEYFSETQRNKGNFPGRFSGRQFSNSRSEMNVSTLELGDSALYLCASSQGGNGNTIYFGEGSWLTVV.

The chain recombines TRBV5-6 with TRBJ2-7; 11 positions match TRBD1. Germline values: CDR1 SGHDT, CDR2 YYEEEE. The CDR3 is 17 residues long. Trimming cost V 4 bases and J 3 bases; bases outside gene matches: 12. The CDR3 DNA reads as TGTGCCAGCAGCCCCATCCCGGGACAGGGGGGATTCTACGAGCAGTACTTC. It translates to CASSPIPGQGGFYEQYF. Combining the CDR3 with reference TRBV5-6 and TRBJ2-7 gives the whole variable domain DAGVTQSPTHLIKTRGQQVTLRCSPKSGHDTVSWYQQALGQGPQFIFQYYEEEERQRGNFPDRFSGHQFPNYSSELNVNALLLGDSALYLCASSPIPGQGGFYEQYFGPGTRLTVT.

The chain uses TRBV19 and TRBJ1-2; a possible D gene is TRBD1 (6 bases). The CDR3 consists of 16 residues. Trimming shortened V by 1 base and J by 5 bases, and 17 bases separated the two germline ends. The germline V gene encodes CDR1 LNHDA and CDR2 SQIVND (reference sequence). DNA of the CDR3: TGTGCCAGTAGTATAGGGTTCGGACAGAAGCATTATGGCTACACCTTC. The encoded protein is CASSIGFGQKHYGYTF.